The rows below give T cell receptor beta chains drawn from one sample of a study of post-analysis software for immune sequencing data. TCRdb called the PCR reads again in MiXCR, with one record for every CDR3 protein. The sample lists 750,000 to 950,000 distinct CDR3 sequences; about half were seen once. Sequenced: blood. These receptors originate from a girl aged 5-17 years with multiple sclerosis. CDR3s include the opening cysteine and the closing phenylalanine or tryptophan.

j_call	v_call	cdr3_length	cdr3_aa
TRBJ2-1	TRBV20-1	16	CSAWTSGTRSSNEQFF
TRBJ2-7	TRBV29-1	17	CSVEDVGRLAGDYEQYF
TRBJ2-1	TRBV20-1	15	CSATSAGSSYNEQFF
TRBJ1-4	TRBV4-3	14	CASSLDALDEKLFF
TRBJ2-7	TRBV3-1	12	CASSARWNEQYF
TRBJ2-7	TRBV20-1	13	CSARGLGRYEQYF
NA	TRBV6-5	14	CASSYADRLYEQYF
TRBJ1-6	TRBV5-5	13	CASSQTGTQSGHF
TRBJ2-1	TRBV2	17	CASSGPSSGGSYNEQFF
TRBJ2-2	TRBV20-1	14	CSAIVQSNTGELFF
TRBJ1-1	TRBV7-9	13	CTSSSQGETPAFF
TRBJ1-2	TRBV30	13	CAWSVLGVYGYTF
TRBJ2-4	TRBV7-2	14	CASSYSGRAGEQYF
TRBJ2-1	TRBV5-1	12	CASSPAGRWQFF
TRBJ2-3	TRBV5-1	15	CASSPRDRVRDTQYF
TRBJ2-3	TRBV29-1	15	CSVRVAGSFADTQYF
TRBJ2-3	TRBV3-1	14	CASSHSSGSNTQYF
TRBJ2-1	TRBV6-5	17	CASSSLAGGPVYNEQFF
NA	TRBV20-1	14	CSARDGQIPYEQYF
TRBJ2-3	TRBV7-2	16	CASRPRDTPSTDTQYF
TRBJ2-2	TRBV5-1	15	CASRLEGWNTGELFF
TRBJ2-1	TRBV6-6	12	CASRSGGAEQFF
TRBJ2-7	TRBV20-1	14	CSAPAGTLGYEQYF
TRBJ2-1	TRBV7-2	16	CASSLAVAPGDNEQFF
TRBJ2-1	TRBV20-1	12	CRAIVGVNEQFF
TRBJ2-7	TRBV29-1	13	CSVSLSRSYEQYF
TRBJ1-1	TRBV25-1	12	CASSNTRGPAFF
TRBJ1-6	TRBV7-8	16	CASSLGGTAYNSPLHF
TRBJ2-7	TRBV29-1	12	CSVVQGTDEQYF
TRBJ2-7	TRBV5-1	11	CASSFLDEQYF
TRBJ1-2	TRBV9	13	CASSVAIGYGYTF
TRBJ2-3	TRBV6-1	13	CASRAHSTDTQYF
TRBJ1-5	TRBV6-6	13	CASSYDGIQPQHF
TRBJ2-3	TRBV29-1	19	CSVAAGGTEWGPSTDTQYF
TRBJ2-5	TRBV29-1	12	CSVEGGCGTQYF
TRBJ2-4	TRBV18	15	CASSPPDRPQGIRYF
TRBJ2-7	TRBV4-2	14	CASSQEGQGLVQYF
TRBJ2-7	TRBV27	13	CASSLRGSTEQYF
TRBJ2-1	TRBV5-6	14	CASSLDDPGTEQFF
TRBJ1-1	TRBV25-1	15	CASSESDRDHTEAFF
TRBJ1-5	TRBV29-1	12	CSVGNSNQPQHF
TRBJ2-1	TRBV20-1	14	CSASIAGGIDEQFF
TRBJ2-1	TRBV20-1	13	CSAKAETYNEQFF
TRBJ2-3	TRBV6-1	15	CATLTASLITDTQYF
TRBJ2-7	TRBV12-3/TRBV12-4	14	CASTQKGGSYEQYF
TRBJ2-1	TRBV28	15	CASSTSAFSYNEQFF
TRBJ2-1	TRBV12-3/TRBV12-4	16	CASSFESRVVYNEQFF
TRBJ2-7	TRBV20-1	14	CSAPGTSGGYEQYF
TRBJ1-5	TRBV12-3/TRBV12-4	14	CASTRGSPNQPQHF
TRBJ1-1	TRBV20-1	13	CSAEQGPNTEAFF
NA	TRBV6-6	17	CASSYLGRRTGSDEQYF
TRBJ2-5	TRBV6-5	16	CASSYSDQPGRETQYF
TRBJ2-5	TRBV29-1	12	CSVRKEIGTQYF
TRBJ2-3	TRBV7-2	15	CASSRASGAADTQYF
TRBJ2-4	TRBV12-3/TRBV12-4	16	CASRGGLAVPGDIQYF
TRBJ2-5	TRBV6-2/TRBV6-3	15	CASTHASGGVFAQYF
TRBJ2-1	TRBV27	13	CASSLYWGREQFF
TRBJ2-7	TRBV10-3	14	CAISESYQGVEQYF
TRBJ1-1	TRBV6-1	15	CASSGWTGANTEAFF